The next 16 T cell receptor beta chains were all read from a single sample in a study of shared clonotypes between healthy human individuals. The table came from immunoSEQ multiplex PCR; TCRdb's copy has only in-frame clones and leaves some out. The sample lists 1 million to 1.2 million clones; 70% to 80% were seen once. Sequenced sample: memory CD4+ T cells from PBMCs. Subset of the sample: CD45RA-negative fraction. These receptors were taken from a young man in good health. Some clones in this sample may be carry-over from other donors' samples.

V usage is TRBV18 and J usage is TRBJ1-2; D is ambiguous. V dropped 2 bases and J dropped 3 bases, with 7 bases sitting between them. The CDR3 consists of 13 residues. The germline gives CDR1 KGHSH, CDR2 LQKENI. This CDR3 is CASSPFNDYGYTF. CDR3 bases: TGTGCCAGCTCACCATTCAACGACTATGGCTACACCTTC.

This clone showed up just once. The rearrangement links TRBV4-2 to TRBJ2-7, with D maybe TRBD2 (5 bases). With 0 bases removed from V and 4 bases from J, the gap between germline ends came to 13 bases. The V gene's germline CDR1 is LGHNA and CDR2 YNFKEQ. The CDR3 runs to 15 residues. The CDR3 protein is CASSQDVGGFYEQYF. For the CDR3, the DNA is TGTGCCAGCAGCCAAGATGTAGGAGGCTTTTACGAGCAGTACTTC.

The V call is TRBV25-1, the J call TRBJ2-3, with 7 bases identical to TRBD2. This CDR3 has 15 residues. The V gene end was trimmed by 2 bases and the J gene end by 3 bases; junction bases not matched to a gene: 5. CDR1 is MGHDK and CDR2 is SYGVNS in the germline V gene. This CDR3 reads CASSEPPGRTDTQYF. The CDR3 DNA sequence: TGTGCCAGCAGTGAACCTCCCGGGAGGACAGATACGCAGTATTTT.

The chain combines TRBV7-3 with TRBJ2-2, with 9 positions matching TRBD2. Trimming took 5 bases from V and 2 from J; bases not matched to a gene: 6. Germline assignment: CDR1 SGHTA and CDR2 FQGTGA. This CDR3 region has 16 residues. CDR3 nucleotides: TGTGCCAGCAGCCTATTAGCGGGAGCAAACACCGGGGAGCTGTTTTTT. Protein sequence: CASSLLAGANTGELFF.

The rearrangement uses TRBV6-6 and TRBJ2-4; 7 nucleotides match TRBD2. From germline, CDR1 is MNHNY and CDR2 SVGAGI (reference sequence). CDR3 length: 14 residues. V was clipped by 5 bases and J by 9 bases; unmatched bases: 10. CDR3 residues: CASSTVAGAVIQYF. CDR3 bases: TGTGCCAGCAGTACCGTAGCGGGTGCCGTCATTCAGTACTTC.

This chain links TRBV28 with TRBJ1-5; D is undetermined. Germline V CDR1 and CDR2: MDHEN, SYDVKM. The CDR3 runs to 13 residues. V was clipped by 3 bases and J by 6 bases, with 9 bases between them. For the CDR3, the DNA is TGTGCCAGCAGTTTCTTCAGGAGTCAGCCCCAGCATTTT. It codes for CASSFFRSQPQHF.

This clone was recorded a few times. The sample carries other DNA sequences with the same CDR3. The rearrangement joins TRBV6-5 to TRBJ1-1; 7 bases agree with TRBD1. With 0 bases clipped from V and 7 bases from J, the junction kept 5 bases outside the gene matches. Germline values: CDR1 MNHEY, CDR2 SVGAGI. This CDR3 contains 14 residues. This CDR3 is CASSYSTRGDEAFF. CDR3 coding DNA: TGTGCCAGCAGTTACTCGACCAGGGGGGATGAAGCTTTCTTT.

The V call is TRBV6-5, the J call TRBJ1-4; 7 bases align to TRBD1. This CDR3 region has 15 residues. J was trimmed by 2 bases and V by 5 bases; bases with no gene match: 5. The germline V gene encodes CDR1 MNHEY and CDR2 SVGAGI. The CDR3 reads CASSGRDSTNEKLFF. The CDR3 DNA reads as TGTGCCAGCAGTGGCAGGGACAGTACTAATGAAAAACTGTTTTTT.

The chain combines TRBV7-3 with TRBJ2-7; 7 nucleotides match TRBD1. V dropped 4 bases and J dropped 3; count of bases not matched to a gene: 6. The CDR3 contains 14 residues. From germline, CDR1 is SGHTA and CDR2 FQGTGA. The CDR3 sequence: CASSSQGGGYEQYF. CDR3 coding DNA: TGTGCCAGCAGCTCCCAAGGGGGCGGCTACGAGCAGTACTTC.

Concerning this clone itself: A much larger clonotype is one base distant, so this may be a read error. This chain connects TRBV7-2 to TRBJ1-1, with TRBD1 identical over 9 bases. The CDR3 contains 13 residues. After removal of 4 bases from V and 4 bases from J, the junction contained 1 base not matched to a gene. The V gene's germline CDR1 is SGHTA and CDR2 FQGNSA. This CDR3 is CASSWDRATEAFF. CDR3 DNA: TGTGCCAGCAGCTGGGACAGGGCCACTGAAGCTTTCTTT.

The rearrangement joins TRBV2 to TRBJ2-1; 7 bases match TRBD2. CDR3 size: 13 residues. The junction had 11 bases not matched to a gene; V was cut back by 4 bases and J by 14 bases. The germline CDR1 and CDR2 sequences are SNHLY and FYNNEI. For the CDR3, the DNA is TGTGCCAGCAGTGGGATTTACCACGGGGGGAAGTTCTTC. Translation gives CASSGIYHGGKFF.

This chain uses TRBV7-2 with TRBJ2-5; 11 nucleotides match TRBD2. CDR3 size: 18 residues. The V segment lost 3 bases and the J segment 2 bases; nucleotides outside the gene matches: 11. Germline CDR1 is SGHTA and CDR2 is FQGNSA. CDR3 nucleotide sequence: TGTGCCAGCAGCTTCCAACCCGGGACTAGCGGTAATCAAGAGACCCAGTACTTC. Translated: CASSFQPGTSGNQETQYF.

For the CDR3, the DNA is TGCAGCGTTGAGAGGGACACAGATACGCAGTATTTT. Its translation: CSVERDTDTQYF. This rearrangement joins TRBV29-1 to TRBJ2-3; a weak D match, TRBD2 (5 bases). Germline CDR1 SQVTM, CDR2 ANQGSEA. Trimming shortened V by 3 bases and J by 2 bases, and 6 bases separated the two germline ends. This CDR3 spans 12 amino acids.

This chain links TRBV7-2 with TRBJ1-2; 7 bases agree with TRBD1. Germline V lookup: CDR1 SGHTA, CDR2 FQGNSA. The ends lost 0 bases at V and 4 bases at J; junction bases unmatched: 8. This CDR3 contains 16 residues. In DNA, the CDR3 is TGTGCCAGCAGCTTAGCGCTGGCAGGGGGGCTCTATGGCTACACCTTC. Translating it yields CASSLALAGGLYGYTF.

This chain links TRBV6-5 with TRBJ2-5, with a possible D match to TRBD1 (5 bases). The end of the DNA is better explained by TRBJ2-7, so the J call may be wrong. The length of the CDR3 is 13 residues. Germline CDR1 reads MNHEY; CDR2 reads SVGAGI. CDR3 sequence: CASRTGFSYEQYF. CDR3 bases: TGTGCCAGCAGAACAGGTTTCTCCTACGAGCAGTACTTC.

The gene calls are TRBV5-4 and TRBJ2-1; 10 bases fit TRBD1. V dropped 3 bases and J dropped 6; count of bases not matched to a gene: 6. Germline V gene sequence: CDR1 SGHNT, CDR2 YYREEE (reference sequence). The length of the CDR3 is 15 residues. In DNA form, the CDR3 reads TGTGCCAGCAGCTCCGGACAGGGGGTTGGCAATGAGCAGTTCTTC. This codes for CASSSGQGVGNEQFF.